One T cell receptor beta chain is described in this entry. This sample was included in a study of blood T cell repertoires in COVID-19. Overall study: Researchers got acute and convalescent COVID-19 samples from the United States, Italy and Spain.

Method: immunoSEQ multiplex PCR; TCRdb's copy keeps in-frame clones and lacks some. The sample contains about 150,000 clones, roughly 87% of which appear only once. CDR3 length: 11 amino acids. Germline loops: CDR1 LNHDA, CDR2 SQIVND (reference sequence). Trimming shortened V by 3 bases and J by 13 bases, and 12 bases separated the two germline ends. The V call is TRBV19, the J call TRBJ1-2; D remains unclear. The source of this sequence is a woman aged 50 to 60 who had recovered from COVID-19. The sequenced sample consisted of PBMCs or T cells enriched from blood (not recorded which). CDR3 sequence: CASSIGVTGTF. In DNA form, the CDR3 reads TGTGCCAGTAGTATCGGAGTTACTGGCACCTTC. Using reference TRBV19 and TRBJ1-2 for the parts outside the CDR3, the full variable domain is DGGITQSPKYLFRKEGQNVTLSCEQNLNHDAMYWYRQDPGQGLRLIYYSQIVNDFQKGDIAEGYSVSREKKESFPLTVTSAQKNPTAFYLCASSIGVTGTFGSGTRLTVV.